This T cell receptor beta chain stems from a study of patients and donors after allogeneic stem cell transplantation. Trimming pared 6 bases from V and 4 bases from J, leaving 12 bases between. Germline CDR1 MNHEY, CDR2 SVGAGI. CDR3 length: 13 residues. One entry per CDR3 protein results from TCRdb running MiXCR on the RT-PCR reads. In the table there are a few hundred thousand distinct CDR3 sequences, about 37% of which are singletons. This clonotype was sampled from a human donor who was either an allogeneic HSCT recipient or a stem cell or donor lymphocyte infusion donor (not recorded which). It is not recorded whose cells these are; they may come from a transplant donor. The sample consisted of blood, either unsorted or a sorted T cell fraction (not recorded which). The J gene is TRBJ1-2, the V gene TRBV6-5, with D unclear. Here the CDR3 DNA reads TGTGCCAGCAGGGCGCCCCGGGGCTATGGCTACACCTTC. Residues: CASRAPRGYGYTF.